This TCR beta chain was obtained from a study of metastatic and nonmetastatic thyroid tumors. Patients underwent thyroid surgery, and none had received any treatment before it. Study-level points and caveats: Reported TCR beta diversity, measured in blood and tumor, was significantly higher for malignant thyroid tumors than for benign nodules.

The authors' processing: The authors used CDR3 differences across clinicopathological groups to build a distant-metastasis classifier for papillary thyroid cancer. TCRdb re-clonotyped the PCR reads through MiXCR. The V and J calls, along with clone size, are taken from TCRdb and not from the paper's own processing. The table lists roughly 8,900 clones, roughly 24% of them singletons. About this clone: Its cognate antigen is unknown.

The CDR3 is 14 amino acids. CDR1 and CDR2 from the germline V gene are DFQATT and SNEGSKA (reference sequence). J gave up 7 bases and V 5 bases, and 9 bases lay outside the gene matches. Input material: adjacent normal tissue. V and J are TRBV20-1 and TRBJ2-7, with 12 bases identical to TRBD2. This sequence was found in a female donor with papillary thyroid cancer or a benign thyroid nodule (not recorded which). Some clones in this sample may be carry-over from other donors' samples. The CDR3 nucleotides are TGCAGTGCTCCCCTACTAGCGGGAGGAACGGAGCAGTACTTC. It specifies CSAPLLAGGTEQYF.